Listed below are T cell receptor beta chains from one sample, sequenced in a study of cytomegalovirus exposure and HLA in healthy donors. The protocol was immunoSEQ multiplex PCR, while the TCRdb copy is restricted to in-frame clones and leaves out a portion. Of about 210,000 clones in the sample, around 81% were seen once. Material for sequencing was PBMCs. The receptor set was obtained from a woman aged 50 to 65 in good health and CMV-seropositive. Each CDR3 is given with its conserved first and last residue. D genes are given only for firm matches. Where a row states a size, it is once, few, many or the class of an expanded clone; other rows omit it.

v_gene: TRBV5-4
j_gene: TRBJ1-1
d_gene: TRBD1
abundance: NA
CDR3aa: CASSWDRMNTEAFF
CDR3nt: TGTGCCAGCAGCTGGGACAGGATGAACACTGAAGCTTTCTTT

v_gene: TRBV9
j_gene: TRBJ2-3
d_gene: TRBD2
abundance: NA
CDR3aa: CASSVAGGDTQYF
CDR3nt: TGTGCCAGCAGCGTAGCCGGGGGGGATACGCAGTATTTT

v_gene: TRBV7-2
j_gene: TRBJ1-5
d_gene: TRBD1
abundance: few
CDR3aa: CASSSRDSYQPQHF
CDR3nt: TGTGCCAGCAGCTCCCGGGACAGCTATCAGCCCCAGCATTTT

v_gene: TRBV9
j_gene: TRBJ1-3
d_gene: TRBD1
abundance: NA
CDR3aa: CASNPLEGALGNTIYF
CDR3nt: TGTGCCAGCAACCCTCTCGAGGGGGCTCTCGGAAACACCATATATTTT

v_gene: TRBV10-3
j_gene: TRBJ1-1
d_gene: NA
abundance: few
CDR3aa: CAISEWGVGRTEAFF
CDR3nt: TGTGCCATCAGTGAGTGGGGGGTAGGTCGCACTGAAGCTTTCTTT

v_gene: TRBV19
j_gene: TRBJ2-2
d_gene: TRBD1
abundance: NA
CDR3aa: CASSIEQDATGTVTGELFF
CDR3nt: TGTGCCAGTAGTATAGAACAAGACGCAACGGGGACAGTAACCGGGGAGCTGTTTTTT

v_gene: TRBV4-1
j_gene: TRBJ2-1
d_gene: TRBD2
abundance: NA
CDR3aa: CASTRLAGGQYSEQFF
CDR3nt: TGCGCCAGCACGCGACTAGCGGGGGGCCAGTATAGTGAGCAGTTCTTC

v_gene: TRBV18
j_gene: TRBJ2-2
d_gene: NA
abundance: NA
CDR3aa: CASSPMDSGTGELFF
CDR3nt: TGTGCCAGCTCACCGATGGACTCGGGCACCGGGGAGCTGTTTTTT

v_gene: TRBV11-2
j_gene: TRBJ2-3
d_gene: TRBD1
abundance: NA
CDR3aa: CASSFGRDRVTYF
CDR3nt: TGTGCCAGCAGCTTTGGCCGGGACAGGGTGACGTATTTT

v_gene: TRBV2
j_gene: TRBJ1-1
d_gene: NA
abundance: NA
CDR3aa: CASQGNTEAFF
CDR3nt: TGTGCCAGCCAGGGGAACACTGAAGCTTTCTTT

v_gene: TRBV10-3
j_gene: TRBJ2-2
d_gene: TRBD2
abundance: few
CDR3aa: CAISGLGRAGELFF
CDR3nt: TGTGCCATCAGCGGACTAGGACGGGCCGGGGAGCTGTTTTTT

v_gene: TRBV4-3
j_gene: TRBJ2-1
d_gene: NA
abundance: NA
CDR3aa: CASSQVRGNEQFF
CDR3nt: TGCGCCAGCAGCCAAGTTCGGGGCAATGAGCAGTTCTTC

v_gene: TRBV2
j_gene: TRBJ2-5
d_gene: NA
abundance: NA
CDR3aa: CASSRDLRETQYF
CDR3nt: TGTGCCAGCAGCCGGGACTTGAGGGAGACCCAGTACTTC

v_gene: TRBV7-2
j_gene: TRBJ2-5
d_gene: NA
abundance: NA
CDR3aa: CASRSLGTGGETQYF
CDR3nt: TGTGCCAGCAGGTCATTAGGGACGGGGGGCGAGACCCAGTACTTC

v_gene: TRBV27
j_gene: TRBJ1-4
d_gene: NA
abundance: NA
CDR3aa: CASSHGQLEKLFF
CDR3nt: TGTGCCAGCAGTCATGGACAGCTCGAAAAACTGTTTTTT

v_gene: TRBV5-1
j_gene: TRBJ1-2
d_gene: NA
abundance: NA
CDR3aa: CASRPRTGREVDGYTF
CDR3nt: TGCGCCAGCAGACCACGGACGGGCAGGGAGGTGGATGGCTACACCTTC

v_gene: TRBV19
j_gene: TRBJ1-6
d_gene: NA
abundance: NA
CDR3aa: CASSVNRDSPLHF
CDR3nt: TGTGCCAGTAGTGTCAATCGCGATTCACCCCTCCACTTT

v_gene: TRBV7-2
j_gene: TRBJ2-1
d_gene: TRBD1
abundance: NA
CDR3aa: CASSSGQGASYNEQFF
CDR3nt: TGTGCCAGCAGCTCCGGACAGGGAGCCTCCTACAATGAGCAGTTCTTC

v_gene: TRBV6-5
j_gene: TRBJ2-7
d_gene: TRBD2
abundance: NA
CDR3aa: CASWGGEQYF
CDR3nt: TGTGCCAGCTGGGGGGGGGAGCAGTACTTC

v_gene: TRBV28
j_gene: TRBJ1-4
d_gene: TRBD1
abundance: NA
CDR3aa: CASSFDRAEKLFF
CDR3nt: TGTGCCAGCAGTTTCGACAGGGCCGAAAAACTGTTTTTT

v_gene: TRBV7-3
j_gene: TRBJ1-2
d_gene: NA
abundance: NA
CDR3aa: CASSLGGDYGYTF
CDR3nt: TGTGCCAGCAGCTTAGGAGGGGACTATGGCTACACCTTC

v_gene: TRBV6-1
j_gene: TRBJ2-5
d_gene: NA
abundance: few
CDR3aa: CASSESSRAPTQYF
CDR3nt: TGTGCCAGCAGTGAGTCTAGTCGCGCTCCGACCCAGTACTTC

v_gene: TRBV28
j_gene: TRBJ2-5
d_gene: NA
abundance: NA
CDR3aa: CASSLGGLTEETQYF
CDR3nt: TGTGCCAGCAGTTTAGGAGGGCTGACGGAAGAGACCCAGTACTTC

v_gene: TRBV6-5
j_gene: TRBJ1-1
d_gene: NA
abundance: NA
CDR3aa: CASSLRGGNTEAFF
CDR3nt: TGTGCCAGCAGTCTCAGGGGCGGCAACACTGAAGCTTTCTTT

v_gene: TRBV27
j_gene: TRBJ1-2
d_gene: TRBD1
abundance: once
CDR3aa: CASSLSIAGGDYGYTF
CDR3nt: TGTGCCAGCAGTTTATCGATTGCAGGGGGCGACTATGGCTACACCTTC

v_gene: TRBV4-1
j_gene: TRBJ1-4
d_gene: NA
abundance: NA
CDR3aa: CASSFRTATNEKLFF
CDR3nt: TGCGCCAGCAGCTTCCGAACAGCAACTAATGAAAAACTGTTTTTT

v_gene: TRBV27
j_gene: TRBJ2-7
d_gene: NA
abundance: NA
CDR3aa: CASSLSSGKKQYF
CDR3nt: TGTGCCAGCAGTTTAAGCTCTGGTAAAAAGCAGTACTTC

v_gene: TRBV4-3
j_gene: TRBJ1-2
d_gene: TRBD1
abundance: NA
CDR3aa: CASSQDWPGGFGYTF
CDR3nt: TGCGCCAGCAGCCAAGATTGGCCAGGGGGTTTTGGCTACACCTTC

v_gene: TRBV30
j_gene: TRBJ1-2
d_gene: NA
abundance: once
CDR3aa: CAWSVPPGGYTF
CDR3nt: TGTGCCTGGAGTGTACCCCCAGGCGGCTACACCTTC

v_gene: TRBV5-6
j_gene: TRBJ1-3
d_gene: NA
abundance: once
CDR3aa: CASSLQGPDTIYF
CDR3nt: TGTGCCAGCAGTCTACAGGGTCCGGACACCATATATTTT

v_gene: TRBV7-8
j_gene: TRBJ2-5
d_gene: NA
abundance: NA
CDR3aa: CASSPLSRQETQYF
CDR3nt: TGTGCCAGCAGCCCGCTGTCGAGGCAAGAGACCCAGTACTTC

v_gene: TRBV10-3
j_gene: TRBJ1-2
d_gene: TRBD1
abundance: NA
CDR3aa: CAIGTGGVYGYTF
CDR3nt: TGTGCCATCGGGACAGGGGGCGTCTATGGCTACACCTTC

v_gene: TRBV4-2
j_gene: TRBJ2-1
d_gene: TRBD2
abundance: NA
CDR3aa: CASSPTVGSGGARFNEQFF
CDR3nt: TGTGCCAGCAGCCCGACGGTGGGTAGCGGGGGGGCAAGGTTCAATGAGCAGTTCTTC

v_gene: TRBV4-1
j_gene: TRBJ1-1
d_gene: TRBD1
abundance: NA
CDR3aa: CASSQGLGDRGEAFF
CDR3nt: TGCGCCAGCAGCCAGGGGTTGGGGGACAGAGGTGAAGCTTTCTTT

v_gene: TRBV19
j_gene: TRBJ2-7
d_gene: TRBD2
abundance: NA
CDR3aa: CASSTLAGGPYEQYF
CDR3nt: TGTGCCAGTAGTACCCTAGCGGGGGGGCCTTACGAGCAGTACTTC

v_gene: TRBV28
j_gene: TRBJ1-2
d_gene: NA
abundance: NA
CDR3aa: CASNPSGRGAYGYTF
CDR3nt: TGTGCCAGCAACCCCTCGGGGCGGGGGGCGTATGGCTACACCTTC

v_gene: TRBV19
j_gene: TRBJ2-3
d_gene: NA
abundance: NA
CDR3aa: CASSIDLSTDTQYF
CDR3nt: TGTGCCAGTAGTATAGATCTAAGCACAGATACGCAGTATTTT

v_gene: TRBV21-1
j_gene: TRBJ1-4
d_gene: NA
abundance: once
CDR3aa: CASSKQGETNEKLFF
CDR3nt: TGTGCCAGCAGCAAACAGGGGGAAACTAATGAAAAACTGTTTTTT

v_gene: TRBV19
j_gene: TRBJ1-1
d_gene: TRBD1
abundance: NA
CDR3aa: CASSIQGAGTEAFF
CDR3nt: TGTGCCAGTAGTATCCAGGGGGCGGGCACTGAAGCTTTCTTT

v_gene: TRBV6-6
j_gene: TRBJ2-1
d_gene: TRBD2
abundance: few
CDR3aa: CASSRPGGPEQFF
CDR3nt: TGTGCCAGCAGCAGACCGGGGGGGCCCGAGCAGTTCTTC

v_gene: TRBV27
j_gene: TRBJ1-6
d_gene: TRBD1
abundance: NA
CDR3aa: CASTPDRGFAPLHF
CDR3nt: TGTGCCAGCACCCCGGACAGGGGATTTGCACCCCTCCACTTT

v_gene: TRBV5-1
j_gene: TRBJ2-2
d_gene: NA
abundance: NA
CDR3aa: CASRTGTNTGELFF
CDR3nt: TGCGCCAGCAGGACAGGAACGAACACCGGGGAGCTGTTTTTT

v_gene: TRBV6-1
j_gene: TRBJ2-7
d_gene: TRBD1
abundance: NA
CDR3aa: CASSVDRNYEQYF
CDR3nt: TGTGCCAGCAGTGTGGACAGGAACTACGAGCAGTACTTC

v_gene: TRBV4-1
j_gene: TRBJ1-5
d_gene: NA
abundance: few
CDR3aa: CASSQDYRARNQPQHF
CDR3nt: TGCGCCAGCAGCCAAGACTACAGGGCACGCAATCAGCCCCAGCATTTT

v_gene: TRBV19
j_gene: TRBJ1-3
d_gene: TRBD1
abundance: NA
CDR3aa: CATGTGAGNTIYF
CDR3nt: TGTGCCACCGGGACAGGCGCTGGAAACACCATATATTTT

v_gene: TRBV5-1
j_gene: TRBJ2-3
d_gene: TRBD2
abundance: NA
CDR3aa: CASSRGDSQDTQYF
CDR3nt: TGCGCCAGCAGCCGGGGGGACTCCCAAGATACGCAGTATTTT

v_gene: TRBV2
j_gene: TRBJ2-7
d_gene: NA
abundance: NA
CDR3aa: CASSYRISSYEQYF
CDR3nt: TGTGCCAGCAGCTACAGGATTAGCTCCTACGAGCAGTACTTC

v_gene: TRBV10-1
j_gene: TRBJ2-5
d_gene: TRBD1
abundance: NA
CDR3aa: CASSKEGQGTQYF
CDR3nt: TGCGCCAGCAGTAAAGAGGGACAGGGGACCCAGTACTTC

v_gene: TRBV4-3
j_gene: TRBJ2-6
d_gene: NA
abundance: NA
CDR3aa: CASSPHSQRILAGANVLTF
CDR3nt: TGCGCCAGCAGCCCACACTCTCAGCGGATACTTGCCGGGGCCAACGTCCTGACTTTC

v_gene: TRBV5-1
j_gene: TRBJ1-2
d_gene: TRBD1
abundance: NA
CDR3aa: CASSLGQGAYGYTF
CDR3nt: TGCGCCAGCAGCTTGGGTCAGGGGGCTTATGGCTACACCTTC

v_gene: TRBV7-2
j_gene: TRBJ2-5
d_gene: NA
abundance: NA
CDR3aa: CASSQNQGKETQYF
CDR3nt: TGTGCCAGCAGCCAGAACCAGGGTAAAGAGACCCAGTACTTC

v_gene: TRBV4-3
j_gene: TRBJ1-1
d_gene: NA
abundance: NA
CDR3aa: CASSQDSGGDTEAFF
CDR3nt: TGCGCCAGCAGCCAAGATTCCGGGGGGGACACTGAAGCTTTCTTT

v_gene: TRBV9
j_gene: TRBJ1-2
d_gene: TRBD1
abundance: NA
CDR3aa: CASSPGPRTGEGYTF
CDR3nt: TGTGCCAGCAGCCCTGGGCCTAGGACAGGGGAAGGCTACACCTTC